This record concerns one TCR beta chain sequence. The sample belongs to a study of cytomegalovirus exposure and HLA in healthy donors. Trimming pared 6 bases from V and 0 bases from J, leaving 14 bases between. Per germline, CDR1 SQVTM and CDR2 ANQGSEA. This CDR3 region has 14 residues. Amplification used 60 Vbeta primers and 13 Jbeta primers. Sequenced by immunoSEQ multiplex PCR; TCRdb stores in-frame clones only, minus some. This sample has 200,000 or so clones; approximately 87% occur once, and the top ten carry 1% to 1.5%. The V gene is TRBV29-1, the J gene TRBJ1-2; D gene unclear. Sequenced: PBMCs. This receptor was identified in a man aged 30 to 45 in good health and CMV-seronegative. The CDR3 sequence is CSVRPQAANYGYTF. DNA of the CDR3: TGCAGCGTCCGCCCTCAGGCAGCTAACTATGGCTACACCTTC.